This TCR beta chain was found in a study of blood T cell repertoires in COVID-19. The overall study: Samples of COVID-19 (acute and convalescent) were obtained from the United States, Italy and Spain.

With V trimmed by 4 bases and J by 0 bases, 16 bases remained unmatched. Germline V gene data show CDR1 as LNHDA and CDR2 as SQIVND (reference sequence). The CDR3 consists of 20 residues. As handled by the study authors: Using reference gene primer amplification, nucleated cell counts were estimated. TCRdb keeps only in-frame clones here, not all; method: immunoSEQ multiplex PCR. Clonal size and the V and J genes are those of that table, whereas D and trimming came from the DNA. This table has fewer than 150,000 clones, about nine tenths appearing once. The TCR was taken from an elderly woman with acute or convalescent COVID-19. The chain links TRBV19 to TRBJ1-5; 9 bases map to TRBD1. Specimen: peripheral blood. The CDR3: CASSNDDRDREGYSNQPQHF. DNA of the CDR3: TGTGCCAGTAGTAATGACGACCGGGACAGGGAAGGATATAGCAATCAGCCCCAGCATTTT.